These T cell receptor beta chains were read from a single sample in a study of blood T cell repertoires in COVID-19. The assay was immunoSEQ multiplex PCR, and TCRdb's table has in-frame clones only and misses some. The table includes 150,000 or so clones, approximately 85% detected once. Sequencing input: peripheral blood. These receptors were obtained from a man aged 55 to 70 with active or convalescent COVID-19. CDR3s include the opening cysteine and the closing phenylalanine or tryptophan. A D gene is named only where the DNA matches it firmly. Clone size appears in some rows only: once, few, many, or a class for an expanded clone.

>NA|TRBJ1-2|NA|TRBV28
CASSFPGGLSDGGYTF
TGTGCCAGCAGTTTTCCCGGGGGACTATCGGATGGGGGCTACACCTTC
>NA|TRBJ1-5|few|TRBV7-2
CASSLGGGARDQHF
TGTGCCAGCAGCTTAGGAGGGGGGGCGAGGGACCAGCATTTT
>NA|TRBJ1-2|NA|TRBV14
CASSQDQGPVLGYTF
TGTGCCAGCAGCCAAGATCAGGGCCCGGTACTTGGCTACACCTTC
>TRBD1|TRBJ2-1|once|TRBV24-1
CATSDRTGSTTYNEQFF
TGTGCCACCAGTGATCGGACAGGGTCGACTACCTACAATGAGCAGTTCTTC
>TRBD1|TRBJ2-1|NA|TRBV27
CASSPTGGLNEQFF
TGTGCCAGCAGCCCAACAGGGGGGCTCAATGAGCAGTTCTTC
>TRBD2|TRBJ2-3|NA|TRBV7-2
CASSTGLAADTQYF
TGTGCCAGCAGCACGGGACTAGCGGCAGATACGCAGTATTTT
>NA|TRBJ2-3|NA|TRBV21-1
CASSPSGHPEEDTQYF
TGTGCCAGCAGCCCTTCCGGACATCCCGAGGAAGATACGCAGTATTTT
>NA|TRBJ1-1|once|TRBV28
CASSPPGVAEAFF
TGTGCCAGCAGTCCCCCAGGGGTGGCTGAAGCTTTCTTT
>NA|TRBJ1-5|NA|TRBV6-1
CASSEGREPQHF
TGTGCCAGCAGTGAAGGGCGGGAGCCCCAGCATTTT
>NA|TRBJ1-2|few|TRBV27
CASSFSFGANYGYTF
TGTGCCAGCAGTTTTTCTTTTGGAGCTAACTATGGCTACACCTTC
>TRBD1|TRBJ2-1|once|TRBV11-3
CASSLGGTGSYNEQFF
TGTGCCAGCAGCTTAGGCGGGACAGGGTCCTACAATGAGCAGTTCTTC
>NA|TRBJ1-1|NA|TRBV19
CASSIKGGKNTEAFF
TGTGCCAGTAGTATAAAGGGGGGGAAGAACACTGAAGCTTTCTTT
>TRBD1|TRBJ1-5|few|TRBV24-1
CATSSSGQGLNQPQHF
TGTGCCACCAGTTCCTCGGGACAGGGGCTTAATCAGCCCCAGCATTTT
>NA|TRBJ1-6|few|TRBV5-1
CASSLGGRRNSPLHF
TGCGCCAGCAGCTTGGGGGGGCGCCGGAATTCACCCCTCCACTTT
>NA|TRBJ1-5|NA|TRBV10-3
CAISESKQSNQPQHF
TGTGCCATCAGTGAGTCGAAACAGAGCAATCAGCCCCAGCATTTT
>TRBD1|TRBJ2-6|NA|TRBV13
CASGTGGSGANVLTF
TGTGCCAGCGGGACAGGGGGGTCCGGGGCCAACGTCCTGACTTTC
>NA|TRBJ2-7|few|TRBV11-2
CASSPSSGYEQYF
TGTGCCAGCAGCCCCTCTTCGGGTTACGAGCAGTACTTC
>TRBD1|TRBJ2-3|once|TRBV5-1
CASSLVSGGLTDTQYF
TGCGCCAGCAGCTTGGTGTCAGGGGGTCTCACAGATACGCAGTATTTT
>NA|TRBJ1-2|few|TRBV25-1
CASRTGYGYTF
TGTGCCAGCAGGACGGGTTATGGCTACACCTTC
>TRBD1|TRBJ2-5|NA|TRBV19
CASRLGTGFQETQYF
TGTGCCAGTAGACTCGGGACAGGCTTCCAAGAGACCCAGTACTTC
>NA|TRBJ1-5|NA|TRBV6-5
CATRWGPDQPQHF
TGTGCCACCCGCTGGGGGCCGGATCAGCCCCAGCATTTT
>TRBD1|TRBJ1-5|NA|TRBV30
CAWSGREGASNQPQHF
TGTGCCTGGAGTGGCCGGGAGGGGGCGAGCAATCAGCCCCAGCATTTT
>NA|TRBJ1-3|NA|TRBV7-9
CASSLDEGGNTIYF
TGTGCCAGCAGCTTAGATGAGGGAGGAAACACCATATATTTT
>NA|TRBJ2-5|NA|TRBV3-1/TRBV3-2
CASSYSGETEETQYF
TGTGCCAGCAGCTACTCGGGGGAGACTGAGGAGACCCAGTACTTC
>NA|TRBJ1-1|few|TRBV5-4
CASSQVAGTEAFF
TGTGCCAGCAGCCAAGTTGCGGGGACTGAAGCTTTCTTT
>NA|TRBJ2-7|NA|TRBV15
CATSRDRGVYEQYF
TGTGCCACCAGCAGAGATCGGGGAGTCTACGAGCAGTACTTC
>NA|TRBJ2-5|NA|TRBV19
CASTNRGGGQETQYF
TGTGCCAGTACTAACCGGGGAGGGGGTCAAGAGACCCAGTACTTC
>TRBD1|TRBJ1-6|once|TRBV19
CATRGQGNSPLHF
TGTGCCACAAGGGGGCAAGGGAATTCACCCCTCCACTTT
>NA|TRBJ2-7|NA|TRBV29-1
CSVEGTTLNEQYF
TGCAGCGTTGAAGGGACTACACTCAACGAGCAGTACTTC
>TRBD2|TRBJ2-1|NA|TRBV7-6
CASSLAPWGAGVYNEQFF
TGTGCCAGCAGCTTAGCTCCGTGGGGAGCGGGAGTTTACAATGAGCAGTTCTTC
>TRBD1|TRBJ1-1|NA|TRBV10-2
CASSTGDREAFF
TGCGCCAGCAGCACCGGGGACAGAGAAGCTTTCTTT
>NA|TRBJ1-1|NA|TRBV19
CASSREVDTEAFF
TGTGCCAGTAGTAGGGAGGTTGACACTGAAGCTTTCTTT
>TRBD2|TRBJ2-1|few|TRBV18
CASFTSGSNEQFF
TGTGCCAGCTTCACTAGCGGGAGTAATGAGCAGTTCTTC
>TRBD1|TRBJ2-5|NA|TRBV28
CASSPGTGESETQYF
TGTGCCAGCAGTCCGGGGACAGGGGAAAGCGAGACCCAGTACTTC
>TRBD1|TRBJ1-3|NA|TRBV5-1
CASSAQTGGSGNTIYF
TGCGCCAGCAGCGCCCAGACAGGGGGCTCTGGAAACACCATATATTTT